The clone carrying this T cell receptor (beta chain) was recorded many times. The antigen remains unidentified. These data belong to a study of T cells after yellow fever vaccination. Study observations and caveats: The booster saw the reappearance of most primary-vaccination clones (roughly 95% CD4, around 90% CD8).

One entry per CDR3 protein, called by TCRdb with MiXCR from the 5' RACE reads. In the table there are some 32,000 distinct CDR3 sequences, roughly 4.5% of which are singletons. V lost 6 bases to trimming and J lost 7 bases; unmatched junction nucleotides: 5. The CDR3 consists of 12 residues. This TCR came from a man aged 30-40 years who received the YFV17D yellow fever vaccine. Sequences were derived from CD8+ T cells sorted from PBMCs, sampled 5 days after the yellow fever booster vaccination. The chain employs TRBV12-3 or TRBV12-4 and TRBJ1-1; 7 bases are shared with TRBD1. The CDR3 nucleotides read TGTGCCAGCAGCTTACAGGGGTATGAAGCTTTCTTT. It translates to CASSLQGYEAFF.